The 13 T cell receptor beta chains below were found in one sample sequenced in a study of T-cell reconstitution after alpha-beta-depleted transplantation in children. As it was prepared, the TCRbeta library received unique molecular identifiers. TCRdb analysed the PCR reads with MiXCR anew, one entry per CDR3 protein. This table holds hundreds of thousands of distinct CDR3 sequences, 9.5% to 13% found once. The sample was PBMCs, taken before TCRalphabeta/CD19-depleted stem cell transplant. The receptors come from a child in the first two years of life with acute myeloid leukemia, due to receive a stem cell transplant.

This clonotype has ten or more counts. The chain carries TRBV5-1 and TRBJ2-7; D call uncertain. This CDR3 spans 14 amino acids. V was clipped by 0 bases and J by 3 bases, with 10 bases between them. From germline, CDR1 is SGHRS and CDR2 YFSETQ. The CDR3 nucleotides are TGCGCCAGCAGCTTGGTTGGCCCGCGCTACGAGCAGTACTTC. This gives the protein CASSLVGPRYEQYF. Combining the CDR3 with reference TRBV5-1 and TRBJ2-7 gives the whole variable domain KAGVTQTPRYLIKTRGQQVTLSCSPISGHRSVSWYQQTPGQGLQFLFEYFSETQRNKGNFPGRFSGRQFSNSRSEMNVSTLELGDSALYLCASSLVGPRYEQYFGPGTRLTVT.

This clonotype was seen many times. The CDR3 region has the DNA TGTGCCAGCAGCCAAGATGCCGGGGGTAGCATCTCCTACGAGCAGTACTTC. Encoded protein: CASSQDAGGSISYEQYF. V is TRBV3-1 and J is TRBJ2-7; perhaps TRBD2 as D (6 bases). The V gene lost 0 bases and the J gene lost 0 bases, with 15 bases spanning the gap. Per germline, CDR1 LGHDT and CDR2 YNNKEL (reference sequence). This CDR3 has 17 residues.

This clonotype came up many times. The rearrangement joins TRBV9 to TRBJ2-2; TRBD2 is a possible D gene (5 bases). The CDR3 loop spans 16 amino acids. V lost 0 bases and J lost 3, with 12 bases in between. CDR1 is SGDLS, CDR2 YYNGEE, per germline. The CDR3 spells CASSVEASWYTGELFF. In DNA, the CDR3 is TGTGCCAGCAGCGTAGAGGCTAGCTGGTACACCGGGGAGCTGTTTTTT.

In this sample, this clonotype turned up many times. The V call is TRBV20-1, the J call TRBJ2-3, with TRBD2 identical over 14 bases. The CDR3 has 15 amino acids. V trimming: 5 bases; J trimming: 5 bases; junction bases outside the gene matches: 6. Germline CDR1 reads DFQATT; CDR2 reads SNEGSKA (reference sequence). This CDR3 reads CSADGLAGGGDTQYF. DNA of the CDR3: TGCAGTGCTGACGGACTAGCGGGAGGAGGAGATACGCAGTATTTT.

This clonotype was recorded many times. The chain joins TRBV5-1 to TRBJ2-7; 8 bases line up with TRBD1. This CDR3 comprises 14 residues. From germline, CDR1 is SGHRS and CDR2 YFSETQ. J was trimmed by 4 bases and V by 7 bases; bases with no gene match: 10. CDR3 in DNA: TGCGCCAGCCGCTGGGAGCAGGGGGCTTACGAGCAGTACTTC. Translation gives CASRWEQGAYEQYF.

This rearrangement joins TRBV5-1 to TRBJ2-6; D remains unclear. The CDR3 consists of 14 residues. Trimming cost V 7 bases and J 1 base, with 9 bases left between them. Germline lookup yields CDR1 SGHRS and CDR2 YFSETQ. The CDR3 is CASREDSGANVLTF. The CDR3 nucleotides are TGCGCCAGCCGAGAGGATTCTGGGGCCAACGTCCTGACTTTC.

In its sample, this clonotype was seen many times. This rearrangement joins TRBV12-3 or TRBV12-4 to TRBJ2-5; D is ambiguous. V gave up 6 bases and J gave up 5 bases, with 7 bases separating them. This CDR3 region has 11 residues. In DNA, the CDR3 is TGTGCCAGCAGGGAAATTGAGACCCAGTACTTC. It specifies CASREIETQYF.

This clonotype was recorded at least ten times. DNA of the CDR3: TGTGCCAGCAGTTCCGCATTACAGGGAGCCTACGCCAAAAACATTCAGTACTTC. It encodes CASSSALQGAYAKNIQYF. The chain joins TRBV11-1 to TRBJ2-4, with D perhaps TRBD1 (6 bases). Deletions cut 6 bases from V and 1 base from J, with 22 bases between. The CDR3 length is 18 residues. Germline-derived CDR1 and CDR2 are SGHAT and FQDESV (reference sequence).

This clonotype was detected a few times. V is TRBV7-3 and J is TRBJ2-5; 9 nucleotides match TRBD2. Germline-derived CDR1 and CDR2 are SGHTA and FQGTGA. The CDR3 runs 15 residues. With 5 bases clipped from V and 2 bases from J, the junction kept 6 bases outside the gene matches. CDR3 in amino acids: CASSLRGGAQETQYF. In DNA, the CDR3 is TGTGCCAGCAGCCTCCGCGGGGGGGCACAAGAGACCCAGTACTTC.

Many counts were recorded for this clonotype. The rearrangement links TRBV20-1 to TRBJ2-1; 8 nucleotides agree with TRBD2. CDR1 is DFQATT and CDR2 is SNEGSKA in the germline V gene (reference sequence). The CDR3 sequence is 17 residues long. V was clipped by 2 bases and J by 0 bases; unmatched bases: 9. The CDR3 loop reads CSARNPFSGISYNEQFF. The CDR3 coding sequence is TGCAGTGCTAGAAACCCCTTTAGCGGGATCTCCTACAATGAGCAGTTCTTC.

Remarks on this clonotype: A much more abundant neighbour one base away suggests this may be a read error. V is TRBV3-1 and J is TRBJ1-2; D ambiguous. This CDR3 spans 14 amino acids. The V and J ends lost 0 bases and 13 bases respectively, with 18 bases between them. Germline V gene lookup returns CDR1 LGHDT and CDR2 YNNKEL (reference sequence). DNA for the CDR3: TGTGCCAGCAGCCAAGATCCTAGGCGAAGTGTGGCCACCTTC. It is translated as CASSQDPRRSVATF.

This clonotype was found many times. The chain joins TRBV21-1 to TRBJ2-7; the DNA was not compared with TRBD1, the D call given in the table. TRBV21-1 is designated a pseudogene. This CDR3 spans 16 amino acids. CDR3 coding DNA: TGTGCCAGCAGCAGGAGTGAAGACAGGGGGACCTACGAGCAGTACTTC. Amino acids: CASSRSEDRGTYEQYF.

This clonotype is termed medium-sized. The CDR3 DNA follows: TGTGCCAGCAGCCTCGGGACTAGCGGGAGCACAGATACGCAGTATTTT. Translation gives CASSLGTSGSTDTQYF. This sequence joins TRBV7-2 and TRBJ2-3; 12 bases map to TRBD2. After removal of 5 bases from V and 0 bases from J, the junction contained 3 bases not matched to a gene. CDR3 length: 16 residues. In germline, CDR1 is SGHTA, CDR2 FQGNSA.